The 30 T cell receptor beta chains reported below all come from one sample, sequenced in a study of blood T cell repertoires in COVID-19. Profiled with immunoSEQ multiplex PCR; TCRdb holds only in-frame clones, not every one. The table lists roughly 72,000 clones, roughly 91% of them singletons, with under 25% in the top ten. Sequenced material: peripheral blood. These receptors all come from a human donor in a cohort sampled during active COVID-19.

This chain uses TRBV4-3 with TRBJ1-2; 9 bases align to TRBD1. This CDR3 is built from 15 residues. V lost 0 bases to trimming and J lost 8 bases; unmatched junction nucleotides: 7. Germline V gene data show CDR1 as LGHNA and CDR2 as YSLEER. The CDR3 DNA follows: TGCGCCAGCAGCCAAGATCGACAGGGGGGGACGGGCTACACCTTC. Amino acid sequence: CASSQDRQGGTGYTF.

The rearrangement links TRBV7-3 to TRBJ2-1; tentatively, D is TRBD2 (6 bases). The germline V gene encodes CDR1 SGHTA and CDR2 FQGTGA. Trimming took off 2 bases at V and 7 bases at J, with 9 bases between the two ends. This CDR3 is built from 13 residues. The CDR3 nucleotides read TGTGCCAGCAGCTTAGGTAGCGGTAATGAGCAGTTCTTC. Translation: CASSLGSGNEQFF.

This clone is classed as medium-sized. This chain connects TRBV6-6 to TRBJ1-5; possibly TRBD1 for D (5 bases). CDR1 is MNHNY, CDR2 SVGAGI, per germline (reference sequence). Trimming took 3 bases from V and 4 from J, leaving 7 bases between them. This CDR3 contains 13 residues. The CDR3 DNA follows: TGTGCCAGCAGTTATGGGGCTAATCAGCCCCAGCATTTT. As protein: CASSYGANQPQHF.

The CDR3 DNA reads TGTGCCAGCAGTAGGGACAGAGGCAACACTGAAGCTTTCTTT. Translated: CASSRDRGNTEAFF. V and J are TRBV6-5 and TRBJ1-1, with TRBD1 matching over 7 bases. CDR1 is MNHEY and CDR2 is SVGAGI in the germline V gene. V trimming: 5 bases; J trimming: 2 bases; junction bases outside the gene matches: 5. The CDR3 has 14 residues.

The rearrangement joins TRBV5-5 to TRBJ1-1, with a tentative D call TRBD1 (5 bases). Germline CDR1 SGHKS, CDR2 YYEKEE (reference sequence). The CDR3 runs to 12 residues. The ends were cut back, 0 bases at V and 7 bases at J, with 7 bases in the middle. CDR3 nucleotides: TGTGCCAGCAGCTTGGATAGGGGTGAAGCTTTCTTT. Amino acids: CASSLDRGEAFF.

The J gene is TRBJ2-1, the V gene TRBV4-1, with 9 bases lining up with TRBD2. Germline-derived CDR1 and CDR2 are MGHRA and YSYEKL. This CDR3 is built from 16 residues. J was trimmed by 7 bases and V by 1 base; bases with no gene match: 8. The CDR3 region is CASSQVPAGGNNEQFF. Written as DNA, the CDR3 is TGCGCCAGCAGCCAAGTCCCAGCGGGAGGTAATAATGAGCAGTTCTTC.

This CDR3 reads CASSEDRGWVTEAFF. DNA for the CDR3: TGTGCCAGCAGTGAGGACAGGGGATGGGTCACTGAAGCTTTCTTT. This rearrangement joins TRBV6-1 to TRBJ1-1; the match to TRBD1 covers 9 bases. The V segment lost 3 bases and the J segment 4 bases; nucleotides outside the gene matches: 6. This CDR3 spans 15 amino acids. The V gene's germline CDR1 is MNHNS and CDR2 SASEGT.

The genes are TRBV5-1 and TRBJ1-1; 9 bases agree with TRBD1. V dropped 4 bases and J dropped 4; count of bases not matched to a gene: 5. The germline gives CDR1 SGHRS, CDR2 YFSETQ. The CDR3 is made up of 14 amino acids. The CDR3 bases are TGCGCCAGCAGCGTACAGGGGGCTACCACTGAAGCTTTCTTT. This codes for CASSVQGATTEAFF.

The chain is built from TRBV5-1 and TRBJ2-1; possible D gene TRBD2, 6 bases. Germline loops: CDR1 SGHRS, CDR2 YFSETQ. This CDR3 has 16 residues. Trimming took 4 bases from V and 5 from J, leaving 19 bases between them. In DNA form, the CDR3 reads TGCGCCAGCAGCCATACCGGGACTCAAATAAACAATGAGCAGTTCTTC. Protein: CASSHTGTQINNEQFF.

The V gene is TRBV7-2, the J gene TRBJ1-2; possibly TRBD1 for D (5 bases). V gave up 3 bases and J gave up 7 bases, with 9 bases separating them. This CDR3 has 12 residues. CDR1 SGHTA and CDR2 FQGNSA come from the germline V gene. The CDR3 DNA reads as TGTGCCAGCAGCTTCCCAGGGCTTGGCTACACCTTC. Translated: CASSFPGLGYTF.

The rearrangement links TRBV30 to TRBJ1-1, with 7 positions matching TRBD1. The CDR3 totals 12 residues. In germline, CDR1 is GTSNPN, CDR2 SVGIG (reference sequence). V trimming: 2 bases; J trimming: 8 bases; junction bases outside the gene matches: 5. The CDR3 DNA reads TGTGCCTGGAGTACCAGGACAGGCGAAGCTTTCTTT. This sequence encodes CAWSTRTGEAFF.

V gene TRBV19 combines with J gene TRBJ2-2; unclear D gene. CDR3 length: 14 residues. The germline V gene has CDR1 LNHDA and CDR2 SQIVND (reference sequence). The V end was cut by 4 bases, the J end by 4 bases, with 10 bases between. The CDR3 coding sequence is TGTGCCAGTAGTAGCCCCGGTAGCACCGGGGAGCTGTTTTTT. Amino acids: CASSSPGSTGELFF. The variable domain in full, with the rest retrieved from reference TRBV19 and TRBJ2-2, is DGGITQSPKYLFRKEGQNVTLSCEQNLNHDAMYWYRQDPGQGLRLIYYSQIVNDFQKGDIAEGYSVSREKKESFPLTVTSAQKNPTAFYLCASSSPGSTGELFFGEGSRLTVL.

This rearrangement joins TRBV19 to TRBJ2-2, with 8 bases identical to TRBD1. Per the germline V gene, CDR1 is LNHDA and CDR2 is SQIVND (reference sequence). Trimming cost V 3 bases and J 5 bases; bases outside gene matches: 8. This CDR3 has 16 residues. The CDR3 DNA sequence: TGTGCCAGTAGTATCACGGACAGGGTAATGACCGGGGAGCTGTTTTTT. Translating gives CASSITDRVMTGELFF.

The chain is built from TRBV27 and TRBJ1-2; TRBD1 agrees at 11 bases. V was pared by 3 bases and J by 8 bases, with 2 bases of the junction left unmatched. Germline-derived CDR1 and CDR2 are MNHEY and SMNVEV (reference sequence). CDR3 length: 13 amino acids. In nucleotides, the CDR3 is TGTGCCAGCAGTTTGGACAGGGGGCTAGGCTACACCTTC. Translated: CASSLDRGLGYTF.

CDR3 region: CASSSPMGADTQYF. DNA for the CDR3: TGTGCCAGCAGTTCTCCGATGGGCGCAGATACGCAGTATTTT. V and J are TRBV5-4 and TRBJ2-3; D uncertain. The V end was cut by 5 bases, the J end by 4 bases, with 14 bases between. The CDR3 length is 14 residues. Germline-derived CDR1 and CDR2 are SGHNT and YYREEE (reference sequence).

The chain recombines TRBV6-2 or TRBV6-3 with TRBJ2-7; the match to TRBD1 covers 10 bases. The length of the CDR3 is 15 residues. V shed 6 bases, J shed 3 bases, and the junction held 8 bases outside the gene matches. Germline assignment: CDR1 MNHEY and CDR2 SVGEGT. CDR3 residues: CASSDGQGGIYEQYF. CDR3 sequence (DNA): TGTGCCAGCAGCGATGGACAGGGGGGAATCTACGAGCAGTACTTC.

The V call is TRBV30, the J call TRBJ1-6; D possibly corresponds to TRBD1 (5 bases). V was clipped by 3 bases and J by 5 bases, with 11 bases between them. The V gene's germline CDR1 is GTSNPN and CDR2 SVGIG (reference sequence). The CDR3 extends over 14 amino acids. The CDR3 region has the DNA TGTGCCTGGAGGCAGGGAAACGATAATTCACCCCTCCACTTT. Translated, it gives CAWRQGNDNSPLHF.

The gene calls are TRBV9 and TRBJ2-5; 8 nucleotides agree with TRBD2. Trimming cost V 0 bases and J 4 bases; bases outside gene matches: 5. Per germline, CDR1 SGDLS and CDR2 YYNGEE. The CDR3 has 15 amino acids. The CDR3 sequence is CASSVDGGAGETQYF. The CDR3 coding sequence is TGTGCCAGCAGCGTAGACGGGGGGGCTGGAGAGACCCAGTACTTC.

The chain is built from TRBV3-1 (or the pseudogene TRBV3-2) and TRBJ1-4; 8 bases are shared with TRBD1. J was trimmed by 7 bases and V by 3 bases; bases with no gene match: 13. Looked up from germline, CDR1 is LGHDT and CDR2 is YNNKEL (reference sequence). CDR3 length equals 17 residues. This CDR3 is CASSQRGPTGGGEKLFF. The CDR3 DNA reads as TGTGCCAGCAGCCAGAGGGGTCCCACAGGGGGTGGTGAAAAACTGTTTTTT.

Only one count was recorded for this clone. This chain uses TRBV7-2 with TRBJ1-2, with 7 bases matching TRBD1. The CDR3 is 16 residues long. Germline CDR1 SGHTA, CDR2 FQGNSA. The junction had 9 bases not matched to a gene; V was cut back by 5 bases and J by 0 bases. This CDR3 is CASSLQGTKANYGYTF. CDR3 nucleotide sequence: TGTGCCAGCAGCCTACAGGGGACAAAAGCTAACTATGGCTACACCTTC.

The genes are TRBV3-1 (or the pseudogene TRBV3-2) and TRBJ2-3; TRBD2 agrees at 9 bases. The CDR3 extends over 17 amino acids. Germline V gene data show CDR1 as LGHDT and CDR2 as YNNKEL (reference sequence). The junction had 11 bases not matched to a gene; V was cut back by 4 bases and J by 3 bases. The CDR3 loop reads CASSREPSGKSTDTQYF. The DNA of the CDR3 is TGTGCCAGCAGCCGAGAGCCTAGCGGGAAGTCGACAGATACGCAGTATTTT.

J is TRBJ2-2 and V is TRBV28; possibly TRBD2 for D (5 bases). The V end lost 10 bases, the J end lost 1 base, and 10 bases lay between the germline ends. The CDR3 runs 13 residues. Per germline, CDR1 MDHEN and CDR2 SYDVKM. This chain's CDR3 is CANRDGNTGELFF. In DNA form, the CDR3 reads TGTGCCAACCGGGATGGGAACACCGGGGAGCTGTTTTTT. The full variable domain, with the rest looked up from reference TRBV28 and TRBJ2-2, is DVKVTQSSRYLVKRTGEKVFLECVQDMDHENMFWYRQDPGLGLRLIYFSYDVKMKEKGDIPEGYSVSREKKERFSLILESASTNQTSMYLCANRDGNTGELFFGEGSRLTVL.

The gene calls are TRBV10-3 and TRBJ2-3, with D maybe TRBD2 (6 bases). The CDR3 length is 14 residues. V was trimmed by 6 bases and J by 0 bases, leaving 10 bases between them. Germline CDR1 ENHRY, CDR2 SYGVKD. The CDR3 DNA sequence: TGTGCCATCAGGCCGGGACTCAGCACAGATACGCAGTATTTT. Translated, it gives CAIRPGLSTDTQYF.

The chain has TRBV6-5 and TRBJ2-7, with TRBD1 matching 10 bases. Germline V lookup: CDR1 MNHEY, CDR2 SVGAGI. Trimming took 6 bases from V and 4 from J; bases not matched to a gene: 6. This CDR3 contains 14 residues. CDR3 amino acids: CASRDRGAMYEQYF. Written as DNA, the CDR3 is TGTGCCAGCAGGGACAGGGGGGCAATGTACGAGCAGTACTTC.

This chain connects TRBV28 to TRBJ2-7, with D tentatively TRBD1 (7 bases). The CDR3 has 14 amino acids. The germline V gene has CDR1 MDHEN and CDR2 SYDVKM. Trimming stripped 2 bases from V and 6 bases from J, with 14 bases between. The DNA of the CDR3 is TGTGCCAGCAGTTTACAGGGGGGTACGGCCGAGCAGTACTTC. This encodes CASSLQGGTAEQYF.

V and J are TRBV7-8 and TRBJ2-5; 8 nucleotides match TRBD2. The CDR3 has 19 amino acids. The germline CDR1 and CDR2 sequences are SGHVS and FQNEAQ. The junction had 20 bases not matched to a gene; V was cut back by 6 bases and J by 2 bases. The CDR3 bases are TGTGCCAGCAGTCCAGATCGCGGGCTAGCGGGCCTCAGACAAGAGACCCAGTACTTC. This gives the protein CASSPDRGLAGLRQETQYF.

The chain couples TRBV5-1 to TRBJ2-3; 14 bases are shared with TRBD2. The CDR3 extends over 18 amino acids. The junction had 6 bases not matched to a gene; V was cut back by 3 bases and J by 0 bases. The germline gives CDR1 SGHRS, CDR2 YFSETQ. The CDR3 nucleotides are TGCGCCAGCAGCTATTGGACTAGCGGGGGGTCTAGCACAGATACGCAGTATTTT. It codes for CASSYWTSGGSSTDTQYF. Filled out from reference TRBV5-1 and TRBJ2-3, the complete variable domain reads KAGVTQTPRYLIKTRGQQVTLSCSPISGHRSVSWYQQTPGQGLQFLFEYFSETQRNKGNFPGRFSGRQFSNSRSEMNVSTLELGDSALYLCASSYWTSGGSSTDTQYFGPGTRLTVL.

The CDR3 nucleotides read TGTGCCAGCAGTTACGACGGGGGTGGTCAGCCCCAGCATTTT. Translated, it gives CASSYDGGGQPQHF. V and J are TRBV6-2 or TRBV6-3 and TRBJ1-5, with D possibly being TRBD1 (5 bases). CDR1 and CDR2 (germline): MNHEY, SVGEGT. The V end lost 2 bases, the J end lost 6 bases, and 11 bases lay between the germline ends. This CDR3 comprises 14 residues.

This sequence joins TRBV28 and TRBJ2-1, with 10 bases that match TRBD1. J gave up 4 bases and V 2 bases, and 8 bases lay outside the gene matches. CDR3 length equals 17 residues. The germline V gene has CDR1 MDHEN and CDR2 SYDVKM. The CDR3 loop reads CASSLPQGQGRYNEQFF. CDR3 in DNA: TGTGCCAGCAGTTTACCTCAGGGACAGGGGAGGTACAATGAGCAGTTCTTC. Full variable domain (remainder filled in from reference TRBV28 and TRBJ2-1): DVKVTQSSRYLVKRTGEKVFLECVQDMDHENMFWYRQDPGLGLRLIYFSYDVKMKEKGDIPEGYSVSREKKERFSLILESASTNQTSMYLCASSLPQGQGRYNEQFFGPGTRLTVL.

CDR3 DNA sequence: TGTGCCAGCAGTGAACAGGGGGTACCCTACGAGCAGTACTTC. Protein sequence: CASSEQGVPYEQYF. The chain couples TRBV6-1 to TRBJ2-7, with 7 bases aligning to TRBD1. In germline, CDR1 is MNHNS, CDR2 SASEGT. With 2 bases clipped from V and 2 bases from J, the junction kept 3 bases outside the gene matches. This CDR3 contains 14 residues.